The 21 T cell receptor beta chains given below trace back to one sample, sequenced in a study of control samples from healthy donors and cancer patients. Clones were sequenced by immunoSEQ multiplex PCR, and TCRdb holds only the in-frame ones, with some missing. The sample has 100,000 to 150,000 clones, approximately 92% seen once; the top ten hold about 2.7%. Sequenced: blood. The origin of the receptors is a middle-aged man in good health.

The chain combines TRBV2 with TRBJ1-2, with D perhaps matching TRBD1 (5 bases). The CDR3 contains 14 residues. Germline loops: CDR1 SNHLY, CDR2 FYNNEI. Deletions cut 8 bases from V and 0 bases from J, with 13 bases between. The CDR3 region is CASANRRTNYGYTF. Here the CDR3 DNA reads TGTGCCAGCGCGAACAGGAGAACTAACTATGGCTACACCTTC.

This clone occurred a few times. This sequence joins TRBV6-1 and TRBJ1-3; D call uncertain. CDR3 size: 15 residues. V was shortened by 1 base and J by 0 bases, with 7 bases between the two germline ends. The germline CDR1 and CDR2 sequences are MNHNS and SASEGT. The CDR3 is CASSEGFYSGNTIYF. As DNA, the CDR3 is TGTGCCAGCAGTGAAGGCTTTTACTCTGGAAACACCATATATTTT.

This chain uses TRBV11-2 with TRBJ1-2; no firm D call. Trimming removed 1 base at V and 0 bases at J, with 9 bases between. The CDR3 totals 15 residues. Germline assignment: CDR1 SGHAT and CDR2 FQNNGV. The CDR3 DNA sequence: TGTGCCAGCAGCTTAGTAGGCGGAGCTAACTATGGCTACACCTTC. Protein product: CASSLVGGANYGYTF.

At least ten counts were recorded for this clone. V usage is TRBV3-1 (or the pseudogene TRBV3-2) and J usage is TRBJ2-4; no clear D. The germline V gene encodes CDR1 LGHDT and CDR2 YNNKEL (reference sequence). The CDR3 is 15 residues long. The V and J ends lost 0 bases and 0 bases respectively, with 6 bases between them. CDR3 sequence: CASSQDLEAKNIQYF. CDR3 bases: TGTGCCAGCAGCCAAGATCTAGAAGCCAAAAACATTCAGTACTTC.

In this sample, this clone turned up a few times. The J gene is TRBJ2-2, the V gene TRBV5-4, with 9 bases lining up with TRBD2. The germline gives CDR1 SGHNT, CDR2 YYREEE (reference sequence). CDR3 size: 14 residues. V shed 2 bases, J shed 7 bases, and the junction held 3 bases outside the gene matches. This CDR3 reads CASSLAGGGGELFF. The CDR3 DNA sequence: TGTGCCAGCAGCTTAGCGGGGGGTGGCGGGGAGCTGTTTTTT.

The rearrangement joins TRBV18 to TRBJ2-2; the D is unclear. Germline V gene lookup returns CDR1 KGHSH and CDR2 LQKENI. The ends were cut back, 3 bases at V and 1 base at J, with 12 bases in the middle. This CDR3 is built from 16 residues. The CDR3 DNA follows: TGTGCCAGCTCACCGCAGGTCCCGGGGAACACCGGGGAGCTGTTTTTT. Protein: CASSPQVPGNTGELFF.

This rearrangement joins TRBV2 to TRBJ2-7; TRBD2 agrees at 10 bases. The J segment lost 3 bases and the V segment lost 3 bases, leaving 5 bases of the junction unmatched. The CDR3 runs 15 residues. CDR1 is SNHLY and CDR2 is FYNNEI in the germline V gene. The DNA of the CDR3 is TGTGCCAGCAGTGACACAGGACTAGCGGACTACGAGCAGTACTTC. It codes for CASSDTGLADYEQYF.

This clone was observed once. CDR3 nucleotide sequence: TGTGCCAGTAACACACGTTGGGAGCGGGGGGGCACCGGGGAGCTGTTTTTT. Protein sequence: CASNTRWERGGTGELFF. The chain uses TRBV19 and TRBJ2-2; 10 bases agree with TRBD2. The CDR3 is made up of 17 amino acids. The J segment lost 4 bases and the V segment lost 7 bases, leaving 12 bases of the junction unmatched. From germline, CDR1 is LNHDA and CDR2 SQIVND (reference sequence).

This clone was counted a few times. The CDR3 protein is CASSGKQPQHF. The CDR3 coding sequence is TGTGCCAGCAGTGGGAAACAGCCCCAGCATTTT. This chain connects TRBV6-4 to TRBJ1-5, with D unresolved. This CDR3 is built from 11 residues. From germline, CDR1 is MRHNA and CDR2 SNTAGT. V was trimmed by 4 bases and J by 7 bases, leaving 5 bases between them.

This clone is a singleton in its sample. This chain links TRBV29-1 with TRBJ1-1; D may be TRBD1 (6 bases). V lost 4 bases and J 4 bases, leaving 10 bases between the germline ends. This CDR3 has 12 residues. CDR1 is SQVTM and CDR2 is ANQGSEA in the germline V gene. The CDR3 sequence: CSVGEGGTEAFF. In DNA, the CDR3 is TGCAGCGTTGGGGAAGGGGGCACTGAAGCTTTCTTT.

This chain connects TRBV11-3 to TRBJ2-7, with D perhaps TRBD2 (7 bases). Germline CDR1 SGHNT, CDR2 YENEEA. V dropped 5 bases and J dropped 5 bases, with 16 bases sitting between them. The CDR3 length is 14 residues. The DNA for the CDR3 is TGTGCCAGCAGCCCATCGGGGGGCCGGGACGAGCAGTACTTC. This gives the protein CASSPSGGRDEQYF.

This chain uses TRBV5-6 with TRBJ2-7; TRBD2 matches at 10 bases. The germline V gene encodes CDR1 SGHDT and CDR2 YYEEEE. With V trimmed by 3 bases and J by 5 bases, 11 bases remained unmatched. The CDR3 has 16 residues. CDR3 in DNA: TGTGCCAGCAGCTCCTTCCGGCTAGCGGGGGAAAACGAGCAGTACTTC. Its translation: CASSSFRLAGENEQYF.

V is TRBV24-1 and J is TRBJ1-4, with a possible D match to TRBD1 (5 bases). V lost 5 bases and J 5 bases, leaving 14 bases between the germline ends. CDR1 is KGHDR, CDR2 SFDVKD, per germline. The CDR3 extends over 15 amino acids. As DNA, the CDR3 is TGTGCCACCAGTGCGGGGGTGAAAGGGAATGAAAAACTGTTTTTT. It yields the protein CATSAGVKGNEKLFF.

The rearrangement joins TRBV5-1 to TRBJ2-7; tentative D call: TRBD1 (6 bases). The V gene's germline CDR1 is SGHRS and CDR2 YFSETQ. This CDR3 is 16 amino acids long. V dropped 5 bases and J dropped 2 bases, with 20 bases sitting between them. CDR3: CASSQGLRTETYEQYF. The DNA for the CDR3 is TGCGCCAGCAGTCAGGGGCTGAGGACAGAAACCTACGAGCAGTACTTC.

The chain recombines TRBV11-2 with TRBJ2-1; 11 bases line up with TRBD1. This CDR3 is 15 amino acids long. Trimming took 5 bases from V and 2 from J; bases not matched to a gene: 2. Germline values: CDR1 SGHAT, CDR2 FQNNGV. The CDR3 loop reads CASSEGQGAYNEQFF. Here the CDR3 DNA reads TGTGCCAGCAGCGAGGGACAGGGGGCCTACAATGAGCAGTTCTTC.

By frequency in the sample, this clone is medium-sized. The chain recombines TRBV7-9 with TRBJ2-7; D may be TRBD1 or TRBD2 (5 bases each). Between the trimmed V and J ends, which lost 2 bases and 2 bases, there was a span of 13 bases. There are 15 residues in the CDR3. From germline, CDR1 is SEHNR and CDR2 FQNEAQ (reference sequence). CDR3 coding DNA: TGTGCCAGCAGCTTATCCCGGACACTAGCCTACGAGCAGTACTTC. This encodes CASSLSRTLAYEQYF.

The chain has TRBV6-1 and TRBJ2-2, with 7 bases fitting TRBD2. With V trimmed by 2 bases and J by 5 bases, 5 bases remained unmatched. The germline gives CDR1 MNHNS, CDR2 SASEGT. This CDR3 contains 15 residues. The CDR3 here is CASSEIGGGTGELFF. For the CDR3, the DNA is TGTGCCAGCAGTGAAATCGGGGGAGGGACCGGGGAGCTGTTTTTT.

The chain employs TRBV21-1 and TRBJ1-1; the D segment call TRBD1 is taken from the table without a DNA check. TRBV21-1 is a pseudogene segment. CDR3 length: 16 residues. The DNA of the CDR3 is TGTGCCAGCAGCAAAGAGCATCCCGGGACAGGGTCTGAAGCTTTCTTT. Translated: CASSKEHPGTGSEAFF.

V and J are TRBV19 and TRBJ1-4; 9 bases are shared with TRBD1. Germline values: CDR1 LNHDA, CDR2 SQIVND (reference sequence). The J segment lost 7 bases and the V segment lost 7 bases, leaving 7 bases of the junction unmatched. The CDR3 runs to 14 residues. The CDR3 is CASNHGTGSEKLFF. CDR3 DNA sequence: TGTGCCAGTAATCATGGGACAGGGTCTGAAAAACTGTTTTTT. The full variable domain, its missing parts supplied by reference TRBV19 and TRBJ1-4, is DGGITQSPKYLFRKEGQNVTLSCEQNLNHDAMYWYRQDPGQGLRLIYYSQIVNDFQKGDIAEGYSVSREKKESFPLTVTSAQKNPTAFYLCASNHGTGSEKLFFGSGTQLSVL.

V is TRBV24-1 and J is TRBJ2-1; tentative D call: TRBD2 (7 bases). The V and J ends lost 7 bases and 7 bases respectively, with 19 bases between them. The CDR3 has 15 amino acids. Germline CDR1 and CDR2: KGHDR and SFDVKD. CDR3 residues: CATSSRRGGGNEQFF. The CDR3 coding sequence is TGTGCCACCAGCTCGCGGAGGGGGGGAGGAAATGAGCAGTTCTTC.

The CDR3 is CASSPRTGQGSPLHF. The CDR3 DNA sequence: TGTGCCAGCTCACCAAGGACAGGGCAGGGTTCACCCCTCCACTTT. The chain employs TRBV18 and TRBJ1-6, with 8 bases lining up with TRBD1. Germline V gives CDR1 KGHSH, CDR2 LQKENI. The CDR3 has 15 amino acids. Losses at the gene ends were 2 bases for V and 9 bases for J; bases not matched to a gene: 6.